This T cell receptor (beta chain) was documented in a study of regulatory T cells in long-lasting Graves disease. Study background: Graves' patients who were just diagnosed had used antithyroid drugs for under 3 months. Study results and caveats: More public clonotypes were shared by persistent patients (under 3,000) than by new patients (around 990). With a small sample size, accuracy may have been reduced.

The J segment lost 2 bases and the V segment lost 6 bases, leaving 11 bases of the junction unmatched. The CDR3 sequence is 16 residues long. Time point of the sample: newly diagnosed GD, antithyroid drugs for less than 3 months. Making the TCR library involved RNA that had been extracted from PBMCs. With EDTA tubes as the receptacles, nine milliliters of peripheral blood were drawn. With iRepertoire HTBI primers and Arm-PCR of CDR3 regions, TCR beta libraries were built. TCRdb reprocessed the multiplex PCR reads via MiXCR and lists one record per CDR3 protein. The sample holds more than 300,000 distinct CDR3 sequences; roughly 15% are singletons and the top ten take 22%. In the case of this clonotype: Its antigen is unidentified.

V gene TRBV12-3 or TRBV12-4 combines with J gene TRBJ2-5; 8 bases fit TRBD2. The sequencing here drew on peripheral blood mononuclear cells (PBMCs), taken at new diagnosis, from a patient treated with antithyroid drugs. This receptor was identified in a female donor with Graves disease. Here the CDR3 DNA reads TGTGCCAGCAGCCTGGGTCAGCGGGAGCTGCAAGAGACCCAGTACTTC. It encodes CASSLGQRELQETQYF.